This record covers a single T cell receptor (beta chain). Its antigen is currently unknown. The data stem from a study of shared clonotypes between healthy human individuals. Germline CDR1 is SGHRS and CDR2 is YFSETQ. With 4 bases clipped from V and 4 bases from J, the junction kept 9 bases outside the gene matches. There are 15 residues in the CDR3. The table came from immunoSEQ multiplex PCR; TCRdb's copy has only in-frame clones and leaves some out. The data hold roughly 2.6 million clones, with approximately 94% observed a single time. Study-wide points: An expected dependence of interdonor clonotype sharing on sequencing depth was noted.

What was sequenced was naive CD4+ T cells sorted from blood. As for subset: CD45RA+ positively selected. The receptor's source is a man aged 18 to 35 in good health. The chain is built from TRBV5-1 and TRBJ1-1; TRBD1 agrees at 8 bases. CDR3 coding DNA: TGCGCCAGCAGCCGACCCGGACAGGGCGGCACTGAAGCTTTCTTT. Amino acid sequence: CASSRPGQGGTEAFF.